One sample yielded the 14 T cell receptor beta chains listed below, sequenced in a study of B cell selection in AIRE deficiency. Some clones are missing from TCRdb's copy, which holds only in-frame ones; the method was immunoSEQ multiplex PCR. The sample yields roughly 14,000 clones, approximately 94% seen once. Sorted regulatory T cells were CD4-positive, CD25-high and CD127-low or negative. Sequenced sample: Tregs sorted from PBMCs. These receptors were obtained from a human donor with AIRE deficiency.

This rearrangement joins TRBV29-1 to TRBJ1-2, with 11 bases that match TRBD1. The ends lost 7 bases at V and 3 bases at J; junction bases unmatched: 10. The CDR3 is 15 amino acids. Germline assignment: CDR1 SQVTM and CDR2 ANQGSEA. In DNA form, the CDR3 reads TGCAGCGCTACACGGCGGGACAGGGGGTACTATGGCTACACCTTC. Its protein is CSATRRDRGYYGYTF.

This chain uses TRBV2 with TRBJ1-1, with TRBD1 as a possible D gene (5 bases). The CDR3 is 14 amino acids. The germline V gene has CDR1 SNHLY and CDR2 FYNNEI. V lost 6 bases to trimming and J lost 1 base, with 12 bases between them. The CDR3 protein is CASRRQNTNTEAFF. DNA of the CDR3: TGTGCCAGCAGGCGACAGAATACGAACACTGAAGCTTTCTTT.

J is TRBJ1-2 and V is TRBV2; weak D call: TRBD1 (6 bases). This CDR3 is built from 13 residues. Per the germline V gene, CDR1 is SNHLY and CDR2 is FYNNEI. V shed 3 bases and J shed 4 bases, with 9 bases lying between them. The CDR3 protein is CASSDQGSYGYTF. The CDR3 coding sequence is TGTGCCAGCAGTGACCAGGGGAGCTATGGCTACACCTTC.

The gene calls are TRBV19 and TRBJ2-3; TRBD2 aligns across 9 bases. Germline loops: CDR1 LNHDA, CDR2 SQIVND (reference sequence). The CDR3 totals 17 residues. Unmatched junction bases numbered 9, after V lost 3 bases and J lost 2 bases. CDR3 in DNA: TGTGCCAGTAGTATGCTCAGCGGGGGGACCCTCACAGATACGCAGTATTTT. Translation: CASSMLSGGTLTDTQYF.

This chain connects TRBV4-2 to TRBJ1-3; 11 bases are a match to TRBD1. The CDR3 runs 17 residues. The V and J ends lost 4 bases and 3 bases, in that order; junction bases with no gene match: 8. Germline CDR1 LGHNA, CDR2 YNFKEQ. Written as DNA, the CDR3 is TGTGCCAGCAGCCTTGGACAGGGGGCGCTAAGTGGAAACACCATATATTTT. This sequence encodes CASSLGQGALSGNTIYF.

The rearrangement links TRBV25-1 to TRBJ2-7; D is unclear. CDR3 length: 15 amino acids. The V gene lost 6 bases and the J gene lost 3 bases, with 18 bases spanning the gap. The germline V gene has CDR1 MGHDK and CDR2 SYGVNS. The CDR3 DNA reads TGTGCCAGCAGCCCCTCTACCGGCTGGGACTACGAGCAGTACTTC. Encoded protein: CASSPSTGWDYEQYF.

This sequence joins TRBV5-4 and TRBJ1-2; D call uncertain. The V and J ends lost 5 bases and 8 bases respectively, with 13 bases between them. Germline V gives CDR1 SGHNT, CDR2 YYREEE (reference sequence). CDR3 length: 12 residues. Here the CDR3 DNA reads TGTGCCAGCAGGTACAATTTGTTAGGCTACACCTTC. This encodes CASRYNLLGYTF.

This chain links TRBV11-2 with TRBJ2-3; 7 bases line up with TRBD2. Unmatched junction bases numbered 5, after V lost 5 bases and J lost 0 bases. The CDR3 has 15 amino acids. Germline V gives CDR1 SGHAT, CDR2 FQNNGV. The chain's CDR3 is CASSMSGTSTDTQYF. The CDR3 DNA sequence: TGTGCCAGCAGCATGAGCGGGACTAGCACAGATACGCAGTATTTT.

The chain employs TRBV13 and TRBJ2-5; 15 bases map to TRBD2. J lost 2 bases, V lost 5 bases, and 9 bases had no gene match. The CDR3 runs 18 residues. In germline, CDR1 is PRHDT, CDR2 FYEKMQ (reference sequence). DNA for the CDR3: TGTGCCAGCAGCACCCGAGGACTAGCGGGAGGGGGGCAAGAGACCCAGTACTTC. It codes for CASSTRGLAGGGQETQYF.

The sample holds a few counts of this clone. The chain is built from TRBV5-6 and TRBJ2-5, with D maybe TRBD1 (5 bases). CDR1 is SGHDT and CDR2 is YYEEEE in the germline V gene. The CDR3 consists of 14 residues. With 0 bases removed from V and 1 base from J, the gap between germline ends came to 7 bases. CDR3: CASSLGRVQETQYF. DNA of the CDR3: TGTGCCAGCAGCTTGGGCAGGGTCCAAGAGACCCAGTACTTC.

The chain carries TRBV6-6 and TRBJ1-6, with D possibly being TRBD1 (5 bases). This CDR3 is built from 16 residues. Germline V CDR1 and CDR2: MNHNY, SVGAGI (reference sequence). V lost 6 bases to trimming and J lost 7 bases, with 19 bases between them. CDR3 region: CASSDGGVQPNSPLHF. The CDR3 region has the DNA TGTGCCAGCAGCGACGGAGGGGTACAGCCAAATTCACCCCTCCACTTT.

The chain recombines TRBV30 with TRBJ2-4, with D uncertain. Germline loops: CDR1 GTSNPN, CDR2 SVGIG (reference sequence). CDR3 length: 16 amino acids. Trimming stripped 1 base from V and 0 bases from J, with 13 bases between. This CDR3 reads CAWSAGKSLAKNIQYF. The CDR3 DNA follows: TGTGCCTGGAGTGCTGGGAAGAGCCTAGCCAAAAACATTCAGTACTTC.

The CDR3 nucleotides read TGTGCCAGCAGTTCCCTGGGACAGGGATTCTATGGCTACACCTTC. Its protein product is CASSSLGQGFYGYTF. The chain links TRBV27 to TRBJ1-2, with 9 positions matching TRBD1. This CDR3 contains 15 residues. The germline V gene encodes CDR1 MNHEY and CDR2 SMNVEV (reference sequence). With V trimmed by 4 bases and J by 4 bases, 7 bases remained unmatched.

The chain employs TRBV7-6 and TRBJ2-7, with TRBD2 as a possible D gene (6 bases). The V gene lost 3 bases and the J gene lost 2 bases, with 11 bases spanning the gap. The CDR3 is 14 residues long. Looked up from germline, CDR1 is SGHVS and CDR2 is FNYEAQ. The CDR3 is CASSLAGPTYEQYF. For the CDR3, the DNA is TGTGCCAGCAGCTTGGCGGGACCGACCTACGAGCAGTACTTC.